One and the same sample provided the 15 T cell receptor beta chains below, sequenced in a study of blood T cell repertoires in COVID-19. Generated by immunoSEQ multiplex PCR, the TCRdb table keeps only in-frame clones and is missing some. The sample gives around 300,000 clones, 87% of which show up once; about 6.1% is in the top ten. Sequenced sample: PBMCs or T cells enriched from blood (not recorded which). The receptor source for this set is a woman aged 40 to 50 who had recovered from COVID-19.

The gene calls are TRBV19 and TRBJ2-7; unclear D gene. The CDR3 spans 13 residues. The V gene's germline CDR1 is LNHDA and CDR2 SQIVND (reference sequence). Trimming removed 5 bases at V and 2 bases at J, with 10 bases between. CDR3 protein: CASSLAFTYEQYF. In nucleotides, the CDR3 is TGTGCCAGTAGTTTAGCTTTTACCTACGAGCAGTACTTC.

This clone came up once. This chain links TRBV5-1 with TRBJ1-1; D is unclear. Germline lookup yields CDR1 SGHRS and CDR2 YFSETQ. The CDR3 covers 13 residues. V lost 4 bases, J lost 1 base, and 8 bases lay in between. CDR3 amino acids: CASSLRENTEAFF. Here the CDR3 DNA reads TGCGCCAGCAGCCTTCGAGAGAACACTGAAGCTTTCTTT.

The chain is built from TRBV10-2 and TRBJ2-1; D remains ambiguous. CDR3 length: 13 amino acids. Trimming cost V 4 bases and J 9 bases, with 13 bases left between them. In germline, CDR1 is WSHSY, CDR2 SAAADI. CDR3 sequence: CASSGGSPVEQFF. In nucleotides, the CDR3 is TGCGCCAGCAGTGGTGGCTCCCCAGTTGAGCAGTTCTTC.

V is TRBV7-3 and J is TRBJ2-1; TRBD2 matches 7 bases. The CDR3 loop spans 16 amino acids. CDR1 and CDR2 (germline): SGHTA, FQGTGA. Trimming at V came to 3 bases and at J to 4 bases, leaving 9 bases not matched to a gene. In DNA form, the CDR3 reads TGTGCCAGCAGCTTCAGCGGCCTAGCGGCTTACAATGAGCAGTTCTTC. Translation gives CASSFSGLAAYNEQFF.

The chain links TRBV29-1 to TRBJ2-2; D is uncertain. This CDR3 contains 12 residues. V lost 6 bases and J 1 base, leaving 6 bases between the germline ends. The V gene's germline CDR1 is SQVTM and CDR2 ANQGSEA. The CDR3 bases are TGCAGCGTCCAAAAGAACACCGGGGAGCTGTTTTTT. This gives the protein CSVQKNTGELFF.

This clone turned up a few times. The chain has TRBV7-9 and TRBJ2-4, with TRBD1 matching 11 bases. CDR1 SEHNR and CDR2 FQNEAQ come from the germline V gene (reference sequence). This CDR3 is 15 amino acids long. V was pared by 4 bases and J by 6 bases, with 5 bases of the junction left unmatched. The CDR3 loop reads CASSSSGTGGNIQYF. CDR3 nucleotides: TGTGCCAGCAGCTCCTCCGGGACAGGGGGAAACATTCAGTACTTC.

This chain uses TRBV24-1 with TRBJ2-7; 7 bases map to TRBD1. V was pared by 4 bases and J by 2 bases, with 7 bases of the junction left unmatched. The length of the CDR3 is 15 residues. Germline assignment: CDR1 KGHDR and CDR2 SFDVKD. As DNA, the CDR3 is TGTGCCACCAGTGAACGGGACAGCAGTCCCTACGAGCAGTACTTC. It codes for CATSERDSSPYEQYF.

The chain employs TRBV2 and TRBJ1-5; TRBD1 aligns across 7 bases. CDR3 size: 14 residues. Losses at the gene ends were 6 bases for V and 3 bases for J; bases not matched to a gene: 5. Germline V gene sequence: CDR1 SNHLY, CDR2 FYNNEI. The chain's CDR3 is CASREDRNNQPQHF. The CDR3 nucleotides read TGTGCCAGCAGGGAGGACAGGAACAATCAGCCCCAGCATTTT.

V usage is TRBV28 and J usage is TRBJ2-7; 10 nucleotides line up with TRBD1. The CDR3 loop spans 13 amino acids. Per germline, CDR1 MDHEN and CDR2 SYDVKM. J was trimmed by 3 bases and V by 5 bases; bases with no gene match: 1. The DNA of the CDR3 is TGTGCCAGCAGTCGGACAGGGGGCTACGAGCAGTACTTC. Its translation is CASSRTGGYEQYF. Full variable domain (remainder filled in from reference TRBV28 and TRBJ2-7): DVKVTQSSRYLVKRTGEKVFLECVQDMDHENMFWYRQDPGLGLRLIYFSYDVKMKEKGDIPEGYSVSREKKERFSLILESASTNQTSMYLCASSRTGGYEQYFGPGTRLTVT.

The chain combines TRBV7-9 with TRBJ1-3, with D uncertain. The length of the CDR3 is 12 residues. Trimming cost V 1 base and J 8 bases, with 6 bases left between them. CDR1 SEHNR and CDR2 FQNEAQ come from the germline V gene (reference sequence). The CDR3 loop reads CASSLGVDTIYF. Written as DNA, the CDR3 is TGTGCCAGCAGCTTAGGTGTAGACACCATATATTTT.

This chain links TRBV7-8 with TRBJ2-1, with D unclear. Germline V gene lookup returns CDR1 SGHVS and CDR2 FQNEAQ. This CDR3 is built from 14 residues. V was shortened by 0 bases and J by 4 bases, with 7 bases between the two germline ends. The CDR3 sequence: CASSLAETYNEQFF. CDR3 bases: TGTGCCAGCAGCTTAGCCGAGACTTACAATGAGCAGTTCTTC.

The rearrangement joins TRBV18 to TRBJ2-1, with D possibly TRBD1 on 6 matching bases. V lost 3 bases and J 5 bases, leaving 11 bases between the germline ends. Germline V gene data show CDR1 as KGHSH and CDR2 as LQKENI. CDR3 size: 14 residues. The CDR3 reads CASSPRGADNEQFF. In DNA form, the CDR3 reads TGTGCCAGCTCACCCAGGGGCGCCGACAATGAGCAGTTCTTC.

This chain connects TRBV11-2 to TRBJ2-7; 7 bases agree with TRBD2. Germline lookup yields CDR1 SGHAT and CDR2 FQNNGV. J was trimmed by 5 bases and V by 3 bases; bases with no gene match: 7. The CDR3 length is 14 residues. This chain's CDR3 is CASSLSGRLHEQYF. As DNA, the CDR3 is TGTGCCAGCAGCTTGTCCGGGAGGCTCCACGAGCAGTACTTC.

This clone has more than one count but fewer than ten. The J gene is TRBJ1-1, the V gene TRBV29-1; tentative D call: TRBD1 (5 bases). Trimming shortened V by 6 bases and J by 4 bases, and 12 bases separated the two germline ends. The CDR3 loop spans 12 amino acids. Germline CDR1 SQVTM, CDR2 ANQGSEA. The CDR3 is CSVKWGGTEAFF. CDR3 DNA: TGCAGCGTGAAGTGGGGGGGCACTGAAGCTTTCTTT.

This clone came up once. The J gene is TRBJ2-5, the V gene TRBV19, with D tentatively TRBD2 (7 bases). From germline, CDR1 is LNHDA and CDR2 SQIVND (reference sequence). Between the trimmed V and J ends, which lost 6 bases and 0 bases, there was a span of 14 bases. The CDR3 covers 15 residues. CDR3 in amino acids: CASREKGGYQETQYF. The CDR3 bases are TGTGCCAGTAGGGAGAAGGGGGGGTACCAAGAGACCCAGTACTTC.